A single sample gave rise to the 16 T cell receptor beta chains below, sequenced in a study of spatial heterogeneity in lung cancer. Time point of the sample: sample taken at primary tumor resection. The study sequenced unsorted whole RNA from tumor, nontumor lung or frozen PBMC. TCRdb re-analysed the 5' RACE reads in MiXCR, keeping a single row per CDR3 protein. The sample consists of 50,000 to 65,000 distinct CDR3 sequences, 8.4% of them appearing once. Specimen: PBMCs, collected at surgery. These receptors came from a female donor with early-stage non-small cell lung cancer.

This chain links TRBV10-2 with TRBJ1-1, with TRBD1 identical over 7 bases. The J segment lost 2 bases and the V segment lost 6 bases, leaving 9 bases of the junction unmatched. CDR1 is WSHSY and CDR2 is SAAADI in the germline V gene. CDR3 length: 15 residues. CDR3 loop: CASSLGGGFNTEAFF. For the CDR3, the DNA is TGCGCCAGCAGCTTGGGAGGGGGCTTTAACACTGAAGCTTTCTTT.

The J gene is TRBJ1-2, the V gene TRBV3-1; D gene ambiguous. In germline, CDR1 is LGHDT, CDR2 YNNKEL (reference sequence). V was cut by 1 base and J by 4 bases, with 7 bases left in between. This CDR3 region has 13 residues. CDR3 in DNA: TGTGCCAGCAGCCAAGGAGAGGTCTATGGCTACACCTTC. This codes for CASSQGEVYGYTF. Supplemented by reference TRBV3-1 and TRBJ1-2, the full variable domain reads DTAVSQTPKYLVTQMGNDKSIKCEQNLGHDTMYWYKQDSKKFLKIMFSYNNKELIINETVPNRFSPKSPDKAHLNLHINSLELGDSAVYFCASSQGEVYGYTFGSGTRLTVV.

Ten or more counts support this clonotype. V gene TRBV20-1 combines with J gene TRBJ2-3; D is uncertain. Trimming stripped 3 bases from V and 1 base from J, with 5 bases between. This CDR3 comprises 12 residues. CDR1 is DFQATT and CDR2 is SNEGSKA in the germline V gene (reference sequence). DNA for the CDR3: TGCAGTGCTAGCGGAGGCACAGATACGCAGTATTTT. Protein: CSASGGTDTQYF.

This chain links TRBV2 with TRBJ2-7; TRBD2 matches 12 bases. From germline, CDR1 is SNHLY and CDR2 FYNNEI. V lost 6 bases, J lost 4 bases, and 7 bases stayed unmatched. The CDR3 runs to 15 residues. This chain's CDR3 is CASSKTSGSTYEQYF. The DNA of the CDR3 is TGTGCCAGCAGCAAGACTAGCGGGAGTACTTACGAGCAGTACTTC.

This clonotype was recorded at least ten times. The V call is TRBV7-2, the J call TRBJ2-3, with TRBD2 identical over 9 bases. The CDR3 has 15 residues. Germline CDR1 reads SGHTA; CDR2 reads FQGNSA. V lost 4 bases, J lost 2 bases, and 4 bases stayed unmatched. CDR3 residues: CASSSGLAHTDTQYF. CDR3 DNA sequence: TGTGCCAGCAGCTCGGGACTAGCCCACACAGATACGCAGTATTTT.

This clonotype appeared many times. The rearrangement links TRBV18 to TRBJ1-5, with D possibly being TRBD1 (6 bases). The CDR3 runs to 13 residues. V lost 4 bases to trimming and J lost 6 bases, with 10 bases between them. CDR1 and CDR2 (germline): KGHSH, LQKENI. CDR3 loop: CASSRGAGQPQHF. The CDR3 nucleotides read TGTGCCAGCTCACGGGGGGCAGGTCAGCCCCAGCATTTT.

This clonotype has only one observation. The chain carries TRBV19 and TRBJ2-2; 9 nucleotides line up with TRBD2. This CDR3 spans 18 amino acids. The junction had 13 bases not matched to a gene; V was cut back by 5 bases and J by 3 bases. In germline, CDR1 is LNHDA, CDR2 SQIVND (reference sequence). Written as DNA, the CDR3 is TGTGCCAGTAGTCTCCGAGGCGGGAGGGCCTCTTACACCGGGGAGCTGTTTTTT. Translating gives CASSLRGGRASYTGELFF.

This clonotype was seen many times. This chain links TRBV6-4 with TRBJ2-1, with 8 bases aligning to TRBD1. The CDR3 runs 13 residues. With V trimmed by 6 bases and J by 5 bases, 3 bases remained unmatched. Germline CDR1 reads MRHNA; CDR2 reads SNTAGT. The chain's CDR3 is CASSPDRDNEQFF. The CDR3 DNA follows: TGTGCCAGCAGCCCGGACAGGGACAATGAGCAGTTCTTC.

This clonotype occurred a few times. The CDR3 nucleotides are TGTGCCAGCAGCGGGACTAGCGGGCCTCCTCCCTACGAGCAGTACTTC. Protein sequence: CASSGTSGPPPYEQYF. The chain carries TRBV5-6 and TRBJ2-7; 12 bases match TRBD2. This CDR3 has 16 amino acids. With V trimmed by 4 bases and J by 2 bases, 7 bases remained unmatched. CDR1 is SGHDT and CDR2 is YYEEEE in the germline V gene. The full variable domain, in which reference TRBV5-6 and TRBJ2-7 provide the parts outside the CDR3, is DAGVTQSPTHLIKTRGQQVTLRCSPKSGHDTVSWYQQALGQGPQFIFQYYEEEERQRGNFPDRFSGHQFPNYSSELNVNALLLGDSALYLCASSGTSGPPPYEQYFGPGTRLTVT.

The gene calls are TRBV7-2 and TRBJ2-2; D is perhaps TRBD1 (6 bases). Germline CDR1 SGHTA, CDR2 FQGNSA. V lost 4 bases and J lost 0, with 6 bases in between. The CDR3 runs 14 residues. The CDR3 protein is CASSYRANTGELFF. CDR3 nucleotide sequence: TGTGCCAGCAGCTACAGGGCGAACACCGGGGAGCTGTTTTTT.

This clonotype appeared a few times. The J gene is TRBJ2-5, the V gene TRBV20-1, with TRBD2 matching over 8 bases. The CDR3 has 17 amino acids. Trimming took 0 bases from V and 6 from J; bases not matched to a gene: 15. Germline V lookup: CDR1 DFQATT, CDR2 SNEGSKA (reference sequence). CDR3 amino acids: CSARDMRELAAEKTQYF. CDR3 nucleotide sequence: TGCAGTGCTAGAGATATGAGGGAACTAGCGGCGGAGAAGACCCAGTACTTC.

V and J are TRBV10-2 and TRBJ2-5; 7 nucleotides align to TRBD2. This CDR3 region has 16 residues. The trim removed 5 bases at V and 1 base at J, leaving 10 bases unmatched. The germline V gene has CDR1 WSHSY and CDR2 SAAADI. The CDR3 is CASSIGRAPGQETQYF. Here the CDR3 DNA reads TGCGCCAGCAGTATAGGGAGGGCGCCGGGCCAAGAGACCCAGTACTTC.

This clonotype was seen only a few times. The genes are TRBV6-1 and TRBJ2-7; D is undetermined. The CDR3 sequence is 12 residues long. With 2 bases removed from V and 12 bases from J, the gap between germline ends came to 14 bases. Germline CDR1 MNHNS, CDR2 SASEGT. The CDR3 sequence is CASSERARQAYF. The DNA for the CDR3 is TGTGCCAGCAGTGAACGGGCCCGGCAAGCGTACTTC.

This clonotype was counted only a few times. The V gene is TRBV2, the J gene TRBJ1-2, with a tentative D call TRBD1 (6 bases). Per germline, CDR1 SNHLY and CDR2 FYNNEI. The CDR3 extends over 15 amino acids. V gave up 0 bases and J gave up 0 bases, with 8 bases separating them. The CDR3 loop is CASSEAWDTNYGYTF. CDR3 DNA: TGTGCCAGCAGTGAAGCCTGGGACACTAACTATGGCTACACCTTC.

This clonotype has more than one count but fewer than ten. V and J are TRBV4-1 and TRBJ1-1; tentatively, D is TRBD1 (6 bases). The ends were cut back, 5 bases at V and 1 base at J, with 23 bases in the middle. The CDR3 totals 18 residues. The V gene's germline CDR1 is MGHRA and CDR2 YSYEKL. The DNA of the CDR3 is TGCGCCAGCAGCATGGGAATGGGGCCGGGACACCCGAACACTGAAGCTTTCTTT. The encoded protein is CASSMGMGPGHPNTEAFF.

A note on this clonotype: A much larger clone lies a single base off, so this may be a read error. The chain combines TRBV7-3 with TRBJ2-1; 9 bases fit TRBD1. TRBJ2-7 matches the DNA end more closely, so the J call is doubtful. CDR3 length: 15 residues. In germline, CDR1 is SGHTA, CDR2 FQGTGA. The CDR3 DNA reads TGTGCCAGCAGCTTAGGACAGGGGTCCTACAATGAGCAGTACTTC. Residues: CASSLGQGSYNEQYF.